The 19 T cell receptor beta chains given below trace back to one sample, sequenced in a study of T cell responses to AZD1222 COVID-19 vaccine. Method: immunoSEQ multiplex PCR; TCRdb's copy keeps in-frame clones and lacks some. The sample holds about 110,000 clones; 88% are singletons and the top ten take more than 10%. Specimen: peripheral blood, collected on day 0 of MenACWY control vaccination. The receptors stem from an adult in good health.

CDR3 amino acids: CASSLVGETYNEQFF. In DNA form, the CDR3 reads TGCGCCAGCAGCTTGGTCGGGGAGACCTACAATGAGCAGTTCTTC. V gene TRBV5-1 combines with J gene TRBJ2-1, with D maybe TRBD2 (5 bases). The germline gives CDR1 SGHRS, CDR2 YFSETQ. The CDR3 totals 15 residues. The V gene lost 0 bases and the J gene lost 2 bases, with 9 bases spanning the gap. Combining the CDR3 with reference TRBV5-1 and TRBJ2-1 gives the whole variable domain KAGVTQTPRYLIKTRGQQVTLSCSPISGHRSVSWYQQTPGQGLQFLFEYFSETQRNKGNFPGRFSGRQFSNSRSEMNVSTLELGDSALYLCASSLVGETYNEQFFGPGTRLTVL.

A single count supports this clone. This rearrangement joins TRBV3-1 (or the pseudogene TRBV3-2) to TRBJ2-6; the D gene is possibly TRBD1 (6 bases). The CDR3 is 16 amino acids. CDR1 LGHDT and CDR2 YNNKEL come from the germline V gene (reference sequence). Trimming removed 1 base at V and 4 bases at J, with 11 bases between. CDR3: CASSQGGGPGANVLTF. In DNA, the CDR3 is TGTGCCAGCAGCCAAGGAGGGGGTCCCGGGGCCAACGTCCTGACTTTC.

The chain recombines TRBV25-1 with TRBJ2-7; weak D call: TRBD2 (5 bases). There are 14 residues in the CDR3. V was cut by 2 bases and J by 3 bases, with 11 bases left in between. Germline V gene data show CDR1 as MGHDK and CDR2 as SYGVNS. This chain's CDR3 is CASSERRSGYEQYF. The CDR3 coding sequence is TGTGCCAGCAGTGAACGACGGAGCGGCTACGAGCAGTACTTC.

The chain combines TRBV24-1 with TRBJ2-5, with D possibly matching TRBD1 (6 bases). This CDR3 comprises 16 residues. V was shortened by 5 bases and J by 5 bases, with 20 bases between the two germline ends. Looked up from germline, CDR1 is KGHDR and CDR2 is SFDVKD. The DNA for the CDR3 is TGTGCCACCAGTGGACTAAAAGGGGGAGATGGGGAGACCCAGTACTTC. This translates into CATSGLKGGDGETQYF.

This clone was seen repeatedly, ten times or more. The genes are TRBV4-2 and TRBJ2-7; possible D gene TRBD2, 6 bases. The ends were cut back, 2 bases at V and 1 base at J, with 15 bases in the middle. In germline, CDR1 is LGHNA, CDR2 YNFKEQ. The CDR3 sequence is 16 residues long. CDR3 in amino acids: CASSQLEGGGSYEQYF. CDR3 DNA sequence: TGTGCCAGCAGCCAATTGGAGGGAGGAGGGTCCTACGAGCAGTACTTC.

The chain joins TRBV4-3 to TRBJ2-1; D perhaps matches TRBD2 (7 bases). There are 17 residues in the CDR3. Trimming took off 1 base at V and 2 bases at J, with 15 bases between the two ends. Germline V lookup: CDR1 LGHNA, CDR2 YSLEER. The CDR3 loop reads CASSQAPAGTTYNEQFF. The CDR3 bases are TGCGCCAGCAGCCAAGCTCCAGCGGGGACAACCTACAATGAGCAGTTCTTC.

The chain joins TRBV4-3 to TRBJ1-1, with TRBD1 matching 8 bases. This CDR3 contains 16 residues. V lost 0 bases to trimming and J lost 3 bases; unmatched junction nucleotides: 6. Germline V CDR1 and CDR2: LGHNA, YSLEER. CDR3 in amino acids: CASSQETGADHTEAFF. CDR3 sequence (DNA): TGCGCCAGCAGCCAAGAGACAGGGGCCGACCACACTGAAGCTTTCTTT.

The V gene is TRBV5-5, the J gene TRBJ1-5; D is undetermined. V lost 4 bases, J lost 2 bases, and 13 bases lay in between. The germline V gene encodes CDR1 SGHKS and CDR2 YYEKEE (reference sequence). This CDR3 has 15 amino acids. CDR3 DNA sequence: TGTGCCAGCAGCCTGAATCCCTGGGGCAATCAGCCCCAGCATTTT. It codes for CASSLNPWGNQPQHF.

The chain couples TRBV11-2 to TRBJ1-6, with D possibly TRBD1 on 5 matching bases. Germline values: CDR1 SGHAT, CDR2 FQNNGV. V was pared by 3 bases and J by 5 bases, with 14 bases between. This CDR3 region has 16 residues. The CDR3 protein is CASSFRSSRDNSPLHF. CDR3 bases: TGTGCCAGCAGCTTTCGGTCAAGCAGGGATAATTCACCCCTCCACTTT.

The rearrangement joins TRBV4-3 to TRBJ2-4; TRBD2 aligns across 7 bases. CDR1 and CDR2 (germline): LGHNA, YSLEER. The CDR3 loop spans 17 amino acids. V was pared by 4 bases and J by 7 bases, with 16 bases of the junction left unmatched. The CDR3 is CASSRGSGAGVGNIQYF. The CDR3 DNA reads TGCGCCAGCAGCCGCGGGAGCGGGGCTGGGGTAGGGAACATTCAGTACTTC.

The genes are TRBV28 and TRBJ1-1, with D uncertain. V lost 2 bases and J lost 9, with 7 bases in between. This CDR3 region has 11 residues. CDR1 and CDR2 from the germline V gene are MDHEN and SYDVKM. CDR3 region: CASSLSLQAFF. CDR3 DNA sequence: TGTGCCAGCAGTTTAAGCCTTCAAGCTTTCTTT. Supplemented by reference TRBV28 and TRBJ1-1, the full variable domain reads DVKVTQSSRYLVKRTGEKVFLECVQDMDHENMFWYRQDPGLGLRLIYFSYDVKMKEKGDIPEGYSVSREKKERFSLILESASTNQTSMYLCASSLSLQAFFGQGTRLTVV.

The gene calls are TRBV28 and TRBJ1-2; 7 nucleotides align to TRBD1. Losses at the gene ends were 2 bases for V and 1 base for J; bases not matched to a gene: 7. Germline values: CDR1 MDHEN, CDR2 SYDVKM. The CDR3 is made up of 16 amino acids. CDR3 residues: CASSLGKAGGNYGYTF. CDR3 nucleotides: TGTGCCAGCAGTTTAGGGAAGGCAGGGGGTAACTATGGCTACACCTTC.

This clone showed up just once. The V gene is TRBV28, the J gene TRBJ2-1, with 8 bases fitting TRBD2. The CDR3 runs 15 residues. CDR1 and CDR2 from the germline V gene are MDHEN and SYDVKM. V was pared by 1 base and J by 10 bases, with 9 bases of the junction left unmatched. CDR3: CASSLLAGGFNEQFF. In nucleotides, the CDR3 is TGTGCCAGCAGTTTATTGGCGGGGGGTTTCAACGAGCAGTTCTTC.

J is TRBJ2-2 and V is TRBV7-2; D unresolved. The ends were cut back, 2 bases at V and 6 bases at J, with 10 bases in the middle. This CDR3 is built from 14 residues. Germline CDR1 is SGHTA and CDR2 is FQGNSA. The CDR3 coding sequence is TGTGCCAGCAGCTTACCCCTCCGAGCCGGGGAGCTGTTTTTT. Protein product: CASSLPLRAGELFF.

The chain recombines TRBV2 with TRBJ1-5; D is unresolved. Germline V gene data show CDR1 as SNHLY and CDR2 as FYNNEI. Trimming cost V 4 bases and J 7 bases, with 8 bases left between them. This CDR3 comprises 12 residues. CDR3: CASSVGEQPQHF. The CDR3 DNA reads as TGTGCCAGCAGTGTCGGTGAGCAGCCCCAGCATTTT.

The CDR3 is CASSLALAGPGELFF. The CDR3 DNA reads as TGTGCCAGCAGCTTAGCGTTGGCAGGGCCCGGGGAGCTGTTTTTT. J is TRBJ2-2 and V is TRBV7-2; D possibly corresponds to TRBD1 (5 bases). CDR1 is SGHTA, CDR2 FQGNSA, per germline. V shed 0 bases and J shed 6 bases, with 11 bases lying between them. The CDR3 totals 15 residues.

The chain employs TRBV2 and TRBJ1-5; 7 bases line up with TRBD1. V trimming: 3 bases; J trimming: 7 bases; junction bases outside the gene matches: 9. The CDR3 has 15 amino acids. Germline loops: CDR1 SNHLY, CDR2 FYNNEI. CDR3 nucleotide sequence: TGTGCCAGCAGTGACTCACGGGACAGTAAACAGCCCCAGCATTTT. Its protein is CASSDSRDSKQPQHF. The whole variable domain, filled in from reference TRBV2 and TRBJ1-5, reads EPEVTQTPSHQVTQMGQEVILRCVPISNHLYFYWYRQILGQKVEFLVSFYNNEISEKSEIFDDQFSVERPDGSNFTLKIRSTKLEDSAMYFCASSDSRDSKQPQHFGDGTRLSIL.

In DNA, the CDR3 is TGTGCCAGCAGCTACGACTTCCTCCCTCACTACGAGCAGTACTTC. This gives the protein CASSYDFLPHYEQYF. The rearrangement links TRBV11-1 to TRBJ2-7; D not certain. The germline V gene has CDR1 SGHAT and CDR2 FQDESV (reference sequence). V dropped 4 bases and J dropped 3 bases, with 16 bases sitting between them. The CDR3 sequence is 15 residues long.

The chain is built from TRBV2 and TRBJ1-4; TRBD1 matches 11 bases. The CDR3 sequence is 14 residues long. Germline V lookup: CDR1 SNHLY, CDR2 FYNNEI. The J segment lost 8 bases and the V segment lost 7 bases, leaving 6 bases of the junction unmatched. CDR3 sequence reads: CASKGDRGKEKLFF. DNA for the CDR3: TGTGCCAGCAAGGGGGACAGGGGGAAAGAAAAACTGTTTTTT.